This T cell receptor (beta chain) comes out of a study of blood T cell repertoires in COVID-19. Study information: Sources were T cells, B-cell-depleted T cells, or PBMCs; the material itself was cDNA or gDNA.

Sequencing used immunoSEQ multiplex PCR; TCRdb keeps in-frame clones, though not all of them. The sample has some 320,000 clones, 70% to 90% seen once; the top ten hold 6.9%. Germline trimming cut 7 bases from V and 5 bases from J; bases unmatched to any gene: 8. The CDR3 extends over 15 amino acids. CDR1 is LGHDT and CDR2 is YNNKEL in the germline V gene (reference sequence). Sequenced input: peripheral blood. This clonotype originated in a woman aged 25 to 39 who had recovered from COVID-19. The V and J genes are TRBV3-1 (or the pseudogene TRBV3-2) and TRBJ2-1; 10 positions match TRBD2. In nucleotides, the CDR3 is TGTGCCAGCAAGTTAGCGGGGGGTAAGAACAATGAGCAGTTCTTC. This sequence encodes CASKLAGGKNNEQFF.